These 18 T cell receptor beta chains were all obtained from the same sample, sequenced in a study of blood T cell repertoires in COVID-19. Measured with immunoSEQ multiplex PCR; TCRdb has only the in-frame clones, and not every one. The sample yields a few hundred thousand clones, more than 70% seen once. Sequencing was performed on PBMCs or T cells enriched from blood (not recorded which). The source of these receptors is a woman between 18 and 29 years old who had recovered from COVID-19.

CDR3 DNA: TGTGCCAGCAGCCATGATATCCGCGCCGCAGCTTTCTTT. Residues: CASSHDIRAAAFF. The chain recombines TRBV3-1 (or the pseudogene TRBV3-2) with TRBJ1-1; D unresolved. With 3 bases removed from V and 10 bases from J, the gap between germline ends came to 15 bases. This CDR3 spans 13 amino acids. Germline V lookup: CDR1 LGHDT, CDR2 YNNKEL (reference sequence).

CDR3 sequence (DNA): TGTGCCAGTGGACCCGGGACTGACTACCAAGAGACCCAGTACTTC. Translation gives CASGPGTDYQETQYF. The V gene is TRBV19, the J gene TRBJ2-5; TRBD2 is a possible D gene (6 bases). The V end lost 8 bases, the J end lost 0 bases, and 16 bases lay between the germline ends. Germline V lookup: CDR1 LNHDA, CDR2 SQIVND (reference sequence). This CDR3 is built from 15 residues.

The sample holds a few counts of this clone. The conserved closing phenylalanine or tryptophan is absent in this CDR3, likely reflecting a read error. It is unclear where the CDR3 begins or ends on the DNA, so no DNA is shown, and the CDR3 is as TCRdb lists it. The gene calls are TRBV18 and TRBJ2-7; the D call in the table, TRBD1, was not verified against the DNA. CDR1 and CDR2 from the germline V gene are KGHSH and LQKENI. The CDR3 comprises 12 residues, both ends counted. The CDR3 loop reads CASSRPQGQKSL.

In DNA, the CDR3 is TGTGCCAGCAGTGGCAGGCCCCCCTTTTCTGTCGGCTACACCTTC. Amino acid sequence: CASSGRPPFSVGYTF. This chain connects TRBV2 to TRBJ1-2; D is unclear. Trimming pared 4 bases from V and 8 bases from J, leaving 20 bases between. The germline CDR1 and CDR2 sequences are SNHLY and FYNNEI. This CDR3 is built from 15 residues. The full variable domain, in which reference TRBV2 and TRBJ1-2 provide the parts outside the CDR3, is EPEVTQTPSHQVTQMGQEVILRCVPISNHLYFYWYRQILGQKVEFLVSFYNNEISEKSEIFDDQFSVERPDGSNFTLKIRSTKLEDSAMYFCASSGRPPFSVGYTFGSGTRLTVV.

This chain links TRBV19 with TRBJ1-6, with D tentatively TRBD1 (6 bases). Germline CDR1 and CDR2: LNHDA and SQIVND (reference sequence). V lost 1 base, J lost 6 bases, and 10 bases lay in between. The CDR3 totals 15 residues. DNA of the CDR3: TGTGCCAGTAGTATAGGGACAGAAGTTAATTCACCCCTCCACTTT. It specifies CASSIGTEVNSPLHF.

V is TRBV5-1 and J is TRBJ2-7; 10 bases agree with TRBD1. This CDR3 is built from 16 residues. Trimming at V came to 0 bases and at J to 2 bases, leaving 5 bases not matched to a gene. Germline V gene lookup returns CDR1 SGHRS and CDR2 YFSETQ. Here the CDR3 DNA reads TGCGCCAGCAGCTTGGCCGCGACAGGGGGCACCTACGAGCAGTACTTC. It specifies CASSLAATGGTYEQYF.

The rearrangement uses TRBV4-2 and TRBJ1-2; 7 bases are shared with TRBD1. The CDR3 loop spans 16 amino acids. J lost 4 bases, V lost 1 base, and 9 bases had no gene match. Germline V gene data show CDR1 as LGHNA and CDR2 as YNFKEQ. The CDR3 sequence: CASSQGRDRVIYGYTF. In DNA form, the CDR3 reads TGTGCCAGCAGCCAAGGAAGGGACAGAGTAATCTATGGCTACACCTTC.

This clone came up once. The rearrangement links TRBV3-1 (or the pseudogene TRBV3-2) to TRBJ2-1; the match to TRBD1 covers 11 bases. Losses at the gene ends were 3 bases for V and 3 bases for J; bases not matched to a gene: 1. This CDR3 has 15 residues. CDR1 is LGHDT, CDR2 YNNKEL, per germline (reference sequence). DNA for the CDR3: TGTGCCAGCAGCCAGGGGACAGGGGGCTACAATGAGCAGTTCTTC. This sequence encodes CASSQGTGGYNEQFF.

The CDR3 nucleotides are TGTGCCAGCGCACGGCTGACAGGAACTAGTGGCTACACCTTC. It is translated as CASARLTGTSGYTF. This chain joins TRBV6-5 and TRBJ1-2; the D gene is possibly TRBD1 (6 bases). This CDR3 is built from 14 residues. V lost 8 bases, J lost 7 bases, and 20 bases lay in between. Germline V gene sequence: CDR1 MNHEY, CDR2 SVGAGI.

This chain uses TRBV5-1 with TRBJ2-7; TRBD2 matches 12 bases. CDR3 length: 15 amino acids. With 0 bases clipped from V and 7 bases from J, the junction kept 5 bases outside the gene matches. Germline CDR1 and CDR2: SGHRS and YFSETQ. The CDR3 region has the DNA TGCGCCAGCAGCTTGGATCTAGCGGGGGGGCTTGAGCAGTACTTC. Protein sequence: CASSLDLAGGLEQYF.

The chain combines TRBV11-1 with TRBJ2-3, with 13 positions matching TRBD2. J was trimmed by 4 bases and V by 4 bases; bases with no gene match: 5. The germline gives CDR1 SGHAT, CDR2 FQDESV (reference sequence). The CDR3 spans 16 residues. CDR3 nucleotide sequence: TGTGCCAGCAGCTCCGGACTAGCGGGGGTTTCAGATACGCAGTATTTT. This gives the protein CASSSGLAGVSDTQYF. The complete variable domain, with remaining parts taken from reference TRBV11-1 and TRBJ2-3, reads EAEVAQSPRYKITEKSQAVAFWCDPISGHATLYWYRQILGQGPELLVQFQDESVVDDSQLPKDRFSAERLKGVDSTLKIQPAELGDSAMYLCASSSGLAGVSDTQYFGPGTRLTVL.

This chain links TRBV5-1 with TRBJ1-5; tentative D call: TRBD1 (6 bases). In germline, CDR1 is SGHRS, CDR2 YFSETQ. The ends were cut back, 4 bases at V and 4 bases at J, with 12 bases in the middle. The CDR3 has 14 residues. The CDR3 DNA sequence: TGCGCCAGCAGCGCCGGGGACAAAAATCAGCCCCAGCATTTT. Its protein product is CASSAGDKNQPQHF.

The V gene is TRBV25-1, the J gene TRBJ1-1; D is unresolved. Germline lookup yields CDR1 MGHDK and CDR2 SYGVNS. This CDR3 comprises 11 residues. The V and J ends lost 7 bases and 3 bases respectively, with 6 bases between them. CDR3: CASTGYTEAFF. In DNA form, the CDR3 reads TGTGCCAGCACAGGCTACACTGAAGCTTTCTTT.

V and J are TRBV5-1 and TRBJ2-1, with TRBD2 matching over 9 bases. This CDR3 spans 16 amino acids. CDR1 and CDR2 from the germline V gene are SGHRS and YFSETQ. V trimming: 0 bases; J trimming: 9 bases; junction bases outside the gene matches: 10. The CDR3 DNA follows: TGCGCCAGCAGCTTGGCCGACTCAGCGGGGGGTTCTGAGCAGTTCTTC. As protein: CASSLADSAGGSEQFF.

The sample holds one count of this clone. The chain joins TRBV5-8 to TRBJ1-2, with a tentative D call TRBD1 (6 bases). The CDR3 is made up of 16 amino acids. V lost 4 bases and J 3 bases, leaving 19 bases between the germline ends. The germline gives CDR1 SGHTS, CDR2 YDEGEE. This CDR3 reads CASSILAGGADYGYTF. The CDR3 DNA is TGTGCCAGCAGCATTCTGGCGGGGGGCGCGGACTATGGCTACACCTTC.

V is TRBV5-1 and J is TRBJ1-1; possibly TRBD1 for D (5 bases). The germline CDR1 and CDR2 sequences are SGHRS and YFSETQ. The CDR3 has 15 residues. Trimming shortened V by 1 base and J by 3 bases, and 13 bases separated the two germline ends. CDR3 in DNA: TGCGCCAGCAGCTTGATGGCAGGGTGGGACACTGAAGCTTTCTTT. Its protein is CASSLMAGWDTEAFF.

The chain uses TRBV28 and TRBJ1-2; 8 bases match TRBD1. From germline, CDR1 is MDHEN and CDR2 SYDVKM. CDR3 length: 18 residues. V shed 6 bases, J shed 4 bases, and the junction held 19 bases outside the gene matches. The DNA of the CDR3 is TGTGCCAGCAGCTCAAATCCGGGCAGGGGGCCCGGTCGCTATGGCTACACCTTC. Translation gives CASSSNPGRGPGRYGYTF.

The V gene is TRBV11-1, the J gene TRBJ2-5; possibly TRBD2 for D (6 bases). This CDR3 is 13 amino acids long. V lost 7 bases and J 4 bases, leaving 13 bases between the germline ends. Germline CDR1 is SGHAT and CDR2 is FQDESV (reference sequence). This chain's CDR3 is CASMATEGETQYF. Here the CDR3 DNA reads TGTGCCAGCATGGCCACGGAGGGAGAGACCCAGTACTTC.